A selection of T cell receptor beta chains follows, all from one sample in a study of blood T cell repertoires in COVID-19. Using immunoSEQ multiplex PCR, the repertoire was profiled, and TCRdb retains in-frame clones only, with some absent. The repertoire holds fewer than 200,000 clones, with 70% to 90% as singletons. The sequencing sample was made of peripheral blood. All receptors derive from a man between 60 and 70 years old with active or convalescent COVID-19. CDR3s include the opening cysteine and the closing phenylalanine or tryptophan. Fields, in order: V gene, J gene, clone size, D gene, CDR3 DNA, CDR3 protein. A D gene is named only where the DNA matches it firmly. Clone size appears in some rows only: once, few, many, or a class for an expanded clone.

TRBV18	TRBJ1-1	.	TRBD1	TGTGCCAGCTCACCAAGCGGCACAGGGGGAGGAACTGAAGCTTTCTTT	CASSPSGTGGGTEAFF
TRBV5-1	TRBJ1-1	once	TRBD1	TGCGCCAGCAGTCGGGACAGGGGGAACACTGAAGCTTTCTTT	CASSRDRGNTEAFF
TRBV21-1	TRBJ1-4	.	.	TGTGCCAGCAGCCGGGGGGCGACAGTCACTGAAAAACTGTTTTTT	CASSRGATVTEKLFF
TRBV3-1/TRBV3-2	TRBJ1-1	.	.	TGTGCCAGCAGCCGCTCAGAGGGCCGCACTGAAGCTTTCTTT	CASSRSEGRTEAFF
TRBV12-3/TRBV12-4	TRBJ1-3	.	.	TGTGCCAGCAGTTTTTCGGGAAACACCATATATTTT	CASSFSGNTIYF
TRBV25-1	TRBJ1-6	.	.	TGTGCCAGCAGTTCTGGCAGTTCATATAATTCACCCCTCCACTTT	CASSSGSSYNSPLHF
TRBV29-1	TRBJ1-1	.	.	TGCAGCGTTGGCGACACGTCAGAGAACACTGAAGCTTTCTTT	CSVGDTSENTEAFF
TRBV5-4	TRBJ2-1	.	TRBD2	TGTGCCAGCAGCTCGGGAGGGGCTGGGGTGAATGAGCAGTTCTTC	CASSSGGAGVNEQFF
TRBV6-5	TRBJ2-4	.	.	TGTGCCAGCAGTTACTCGCGCTCTCCAAAAAACATTCAGTACTTC	CASSYSRSPKNIQYF
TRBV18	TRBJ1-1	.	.	TGTGCCAGCTCACCTCGGGACAAGAACACTGAAGCTTTCTTT	CASSPRDKNTEAFF
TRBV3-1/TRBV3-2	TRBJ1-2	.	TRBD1	TGTGCCAGCAGCCAACAGGGGGCCTATGGCTACACCTTC	CASSQQGAYGYTF
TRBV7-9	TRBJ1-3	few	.	TGTGCCAGCAGCTTAGGAATGGGGCAGTACTCTGGAAACACCATATATTTT	CASSLGMGQYSGNTIYF
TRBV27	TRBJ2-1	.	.	TGTGCCAGCAGTTTGAGGGAAAGGAGCTCCTACAATGAGCAGTTCTTC	CASSLRERSSYNEQFF
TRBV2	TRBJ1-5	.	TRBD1	TGTGCCAGCAGTGAACAGGGGGCCGGTCAGCCCCAGCATTTT	CASSEQGAGQPQHF